The 25 T cell receptor beta chains reported below all come from one sample, sequenced in a study of human T cells and chemical hapten exposure. TCRdb used MiXCR to reprocess the RACE reads, holding one entry per CDR3 protein. The repertoire holds 84,000 or so distinct CDR3 sequences, under 12% seen once, with about 2% in the top ten. This sample's time point: patch test 1, 2 weeks after DPC sensitization. Documented treatment: therapeutic diphenylcyclopropenone sensitization with weekly scalp DPC. The sequencing here drew on whole blood, taken in connection with sensitization to the hapten diphenylcyclopropenone (DPC). All receptors come from a man aged 40-50 years with alopecia areata. Some clones in this sample may be carry-over from other donors' samples.

This chain uses TRBV6-5 with TRBJ2-2, with D perhaps TRBD1 (6 bases). Germline CDR1 reads MNHEY; CDR2 reads SVGAGI. This CDR3 is built from 14 residues. With 6 bases removed from V and 1 base from J, the gap between germline ends came to 9 bases. CDR3 in amino acids: CASRPRGNTGELFF. CDR3 bases: TGTGCCAGCAGGCCCAGGGGGAACACCGGGGAGCTGTTTTTT.

This clonotype was observed a few times. The chain links TRBV10-3 to TRBJ2-7; 9 bases are a match to TRBD2. Germline CDR1 is ENHRY and CDR2 is SYGVKD. V shed 3 bases, J shed 9 bases, and the junction held 9 bases outside the gene matches. This CDR3 region has 14 residues. Here the CDR3 reads CAISERLAGRGQYV. The DNA of the CDR3 is TGTGCCATCAGTGAAAGGCTAGCGGGAAGAGGGCAGTACGTC.

Concerning this clonotype itself: Just one base apart from a much larger clone, this may be a read error. The chain employs TRBV7-8 and TRBJ2-3; the D is unclear. Germline loops: CDR1 SGHVS, CDR2 FQNEAQ. CDR3 length: 13 residues. CDR3 coding DNA: TGTGCCAACAGCTTAGCAGGAGCAGATACGCAGTATTTT. Protein: CANSLAGADTQYF.

This clonotype appeared a few times. V is TRBV2 and J is TRBJ1-5; the D is unclear. This CDR3 comprises 13 residues. Per the germline V gene, CDR1 is SNHLY and CDR2 is FYNNEI. The germline V and J ends were trimmed by 5 bases and 9 bases, with 14 bases remaining between them. CDR3 in amino acids: CASSQDWERPQHF. Written as DNA, the CDR3 is TGTGCCAGCAGTCAGGACTGGGAACGGCCCCAGCATTTT.

Points on this clonotype: Since a much larger clone is just one base distant, this may be a read error. V is TRBV29-1 and J is TRBJ1-4; a weak D match, TRBD1 (5 bases). Germline V lookup: CDR1 SQVTM, CDR2 ANQGSEA. The CDR3 sequence is 15 residues long. V was clipped by 3 bases and J by 10 bases, with 21 bases between them. This CDR3 reads CSVETVGFFVRKLFF. CDR3 in DNA: TGCAGCGTTGAGACAGTGGGCTTCTTTGTTCGAAAACTGTTTTTT.

The chain combines TRBV30 with TRBJ2-5, with D uncertain. The CDR3 has 12 residues. CDR1 and CDR2 from the germline V gene are GTSNPN and SVGIG (reference sequence). V was pared by 3 bases and J by 4 bases, with 9 bases between. CDR3 loop: CAWSPLRETQYF. CDR3 bases: TGTGCCTGGAGCCCCCTCCGAGAGACCCAGTACTTC.

This clonotype was seen only a few times. The chain joins TRBV6-5 to TRBJ2-1, with a possible D match to TRBD2 (6 bases). The germline V gene has CDR1 MNHEY and CDR2 SVGAGI. Between the trimmed V and J ends, which lost 0 bases and 0 bases, there was a span of 12 bases. This CDR3 region has 17 residues. The CDR3, as DNA: TGTGCCAGCAGTTACTCCGCGGGAATAAGCTCCTACAATGAGCAGTTCTTC. Its protein is CASSYSAGISSYNEQFF.

In this sample, this clonotype turned up a few times. J is TRBJ2-1 and V is TRBV20-1, with 10 bases aligning to TRBD2. This CDR3 contains 15 residues. Germline V CDR1 and CDR2: DFQATT, SNEGSKA (reference sequence). V lost 2 bases and J lost 4; bases outside the gene matches: 5. CDR3 loop: CSARSLLAGYNEQFF. CDR3 coding DNA: TGCAGTGCTAGATCTTTACTAGCGGGGTACAATGAGCAGTTCTTC.

This clonotype has ten or more counts. This sequence joins TRBV12-3 or TRBV12-4 and TRBJ2-3; D is unclear. Trimming removed 6 bases from V and 11 bases from J, with 18 bases in between. The CDR3 is 13 amino acids. The CDR3 DNA follows: TGTGCCAGCAGCCTAGGAACGGCTAACGAGCAGTATTTT. Translated, it gives CASSLGTANEQYF.

The J gene is TRBJ2-1, the V gene TRBV7-2, with unresolved D. This CDR3 is built from 13 residues. The germline V and J ends were trimmed by 5 bases and 9 bases, with 14 bases remaining between them. Germline V lookup: CDR1 SGHTA, CDR2 FQGNSA. The CDR3 here is CASSQDPVSEQFF. In nucleotides, the CDR3 is TGTGCCAGCAGCCAGGACCCTGTCAGTGAGCAGTTCTTC.

This clonotype was picked up a small number of times. The chain couples TRBV12-3 or TRBV12-4 to TRBJ1-5; D unresolved. V lost 5 bases and J 2 bases, leaving 7 bases between the germline ends. This CDR3 spans 13 amino acids. The CDR3 DNA reads TGTGCCAGCAGTAGGCCAGGCAATCAGCCCCAGCATTTT. This sequence encodes CASSRPGNQPQHF.

The chain couples TRBV5-4 to TRBJ2-1, with D possibly TRBD2 on 6 matching bases. This CDR3 comprises 13 residues. From germline, CDR1 is SGHNT and CDR2 YYREEE (reference sequence). V lost 2 bases, J lost 8 bases, and 11 bases lay in between. Written as DNA, the CDR3 is TGTGCCAGCAGCTTACCCGGAGGGCATGAGCAGTTCTTC. This encodes CASSLPGGHEQFF. The entire variable domain, with the rest obtained from reference TRBV5-4 and TRBJ2-1, is as follows: ETGVTQSPTHLIKTRGQQVTLRCSSQSGHNTVSWYQQALGQGPQFIFQYYREEENGRGNFPPRFSGLQFPNYSSELNVNALELDDSALYLCASSLPGGHEQFFGPGTRLTVL.

This clonotype has a count of ten or more. The J gene is TRBJ1-5, the V gene TRBV27; a possible D gene is TRBD1 (5 bases). Germline loops: CDR1 MNHEY, CDR2 SMNVEV (reference sequence). The CDR3 totals 14 residues. The V and J ends lost 6 bases and 5 bases respectively, with 14 bases between them. The CDR3 nucleotides read TGTGCCAGCAGCCCAGGGAGTCGCTATCAGCCCCAGCATTTT. This translates into CASSPGSRYQPQHF.

The chain couples TRBV6-5 to TRBJ2-3; D is undetermined. V shed 6 bases and J shed 1 base, with 11 bases lying between them. There are 14 residues in the CDR3. Germline loops: CDR1 MNHEY, CDR2 SVGAGI. CDR3 loop: CASRRDGGTDTQYF. CDR3 coding DNA: TGTGCCAGCAGACGCGACGGAGGCACAGATACGCAGTATTTT.

V gene TRBV7-2 combines with J gene TRBJ2-7; tentative D call: TRBD2 (6 bases). V was trimmed by 1 base and J by 2 bases, leaving 12 bases between them. Germline V gene data show CDR1 as SGHTA and CDR2 as FQGNSA. CDR3 length equals 15 residues. The CDR3 region is CASSLVTAGPYEQYF. The CDR3 DNA follows: TGTGCCAGCAGCTTAGTGACGGCGGGGCCCTACGAGCAGTACTTC.

This clonotype was picked up a small number of times. The CDR3 region is CAWSGTANTEAFF. The CDR3, as DNA: TGTGCCTGGAGTGGGACGGCTAACACTGAAGCTTTCTTT. This chain links TRBV30 with TRBJ1-1, with D unclear. V gave up 1 base and J gave up 2 bases, with 8 bases separating them. This CDR3 comprises 13 residues. Germline lookup yields CDR1 GTSNPN and CDR2 SVGIG (reference sequence).

CDR3 DNA sequence: TGTGCCAGCAGCTTAATCCAGGCGGAGGGTGAGACCCAGTACTTC. Translation: CASSLIQAEGETQYF. The chain uses TRBV7-9 and TRBJ2-5; perhaps TRBD2 as D (6 bases). Deletions cut 2 bases from V and 5 bases from J, with 15 bases between. The V gene's germline CDR1 is SEHNR and CDR2 FQNEAQ (reference sequence). The CDR3 is 15 residues long.

This clonotype was seen more than once but under ten times. The genes are TRBV24-1 and TRBJ2-3, with TRBD1 matching over 11 bases. Germline CDR1 KGHDR, CDR2 SFDVKD. V shed 10 bases, J shed 3 bases, and the junction held 2 bases outside the gene matches. There are 13 residues in the CDR3. The CDR3 spells CATRDRGTDTQYF. In nucleotides, the CDR3 is TGTGCCACGAGGGACAGGGGGACAGATACGCAGTATTTT.

In its sample, this clonotype was seen a few times. This chain connects TRBV6-5 to TRBJ2-1; D not resolved. Trimming left V 0 bases short and J 8 bases short, with 20 bases between. There are 17 residues in the CDR3. Germline V gives CDR1 MNHEY, CDR2 SVGAGI. DNA of the CDR3: TGTGCCAGCAGTTACTCGTATTACGGAAAGCAAATCGATGAGCAGTTCTTC. This gives the protein CASSYSYYGKQIDEQFF.

Concerning this clonotype itself: A much more abundant neighbour one base away suggests this may be a read error. This chain uses TRBV3-1 with TRBJ1-1; 7 nucleotides match TRBD1. The CDR3 length is 12 residues. Germline V gene data show CDR1 as LGHDT and CDR2 as YNNKEL (reference sequence). The CDR3 coding sequence is TGTGCCAACAGCCAGGAGACAGGGAGAGCTTTCTTT. It is translated as CANSQETGRAFF.

This clonotype has at least ten counts. The V gene is TRBV6-6, the J gene TRBJ1-1; D is perhaps TRBD1 (5 bases). This CDR3 region has 15 residues. The V gene's germline CDR1 is MNHNY and CDR2 SVGAGI (reference sequence). Trimming left V 5 bases short and J 4 bases short, with 17 bases between. The CDR3 DNA reads TGTGCCAGCAGTGCCACCGGGACGGTGGGCACTGAAGCTTTCTTT. As protein: CASSATGTVGTEAFF.

The chain employs TRBV6-5 and TRBJ2-2; 10 bases align to TRBD2. This CDR3 has 19 amino acids. V shed 1 base, J shed 4 bases, and the junction held 12 bases outside the gene matches. Germline CDR1 MNHEY, CDR2 SVGAGI. Here the CDR3 reads CASSYLLDLAGVVTGELFF. CDR3 nucleotide sequence: TGTGCCAGCAGTTACTTACTTGATCTAGCGGGAGTAGTCACCGGGGAGCTGTTTTTT.

This clonotype was found a few times. The chain joins TRBV20-1 to TRBJ2-3, with D uncertain. The V end lost 3 bases, the J end lost 0 bases, and 16 bases lay between the germline ends. The CDR3 consists of 16 residues. Germline V gene data show CDR1 as DFQATT and CDR2 as SNEGSKA (reference sequence). The CDR3 DNA reads as TGCAGTGCTAGTTTTGAGATTGGCCTTAGCACAGATACGCAGTATTTT. It encodes CSASFEIGLSTDTQYF.

Only a few counts were recorded for this clonotype. The chain's CDR3 is CASSEASGRSAETQYF. DNA for the CDR3: TGTGCCAGCAGTGAAGCTAGCGGGAGGTCGGCGGAGACCCAGTACTTC. The chain joins TRBV6-1 to TRBJ2-5; TRBD2 matches 10 bases. The ends lost 0 bases at V and 5 bases at J; junction bases unmatched: 6. Germline CDR1 and CDR2: MNHNS and SASEGT. The CDR3 runs 16 residues.

This clonotype was observed a few times. This rearrangement joins TRBV5-1 to TRBJ1-1; D not certain. Trimming removed 5 bases from V and 1 base from J, with 9 bases in between. The CDR3 length is 13 residues. Per germline, CDR1 SGHRS and CDR2 YFSETQ. The CDR3 bases are TGCGCCAGCAGTCCGGCCTCGAACACTGAAGCTTTCTTT. Its translation: CASSPASNTEAFF. The whole variable domain, remainder taken from reference TRBV5-1 and TRBJ1-1, is KAGVTQTPRYLIKTRGQQVTLSCSPISGHRSVSWYQQTPGQGLQFLFEYFSETQRNKGNFPGRFSGRQFSNSRSEMNVSTLELGDSALYLCASSPASNTEAFFGQGTRLTVV.